One sample yielded the 5 T cell receptor beta chains listed below, sequenced in a study of blood T cell repertoires in COVID-19. Some clones are missing from TCRdb's copy, which holds only in-frame ones; the method was immunoSEQ multiplex PCR. The repertoire has about 140,000 clones, just under 90% of them found once; the top ten carry 3.5% to 4.5%. Material: peripheral blood. Every receptor here comes from a middle-aged woman with acute or convalescent COVID-19.

The table lists this clone with a few counts. The chain joins TRBV6-2 or TRBV6-3 to TRBJ1-1; weak D call: TRBD1 (5 bases). The V gene's germline CDR1 is MNHEY and CDR2 SVGEGT. The V end was cut by 5 bases, the J end by 4 bases, with 5 bases between. CDR3 size: 11 residues. The CDR3 bases are TGTGCCAGCAGTCAGGGCACTGAAGCTTTCTTT. Translated, it gives CASSQGTEAFF.

A few counts support this clone. The chain uses TRBV6-5 and TRBJ2-3; 7 nucleotides match TRBD1. Trimming cost V 5 bases and J 4 bases; bases outside gene matches: 6. Germline V gives CDR1 MNHEY, CDR2 SVGAGI. The CDR3 contains 14 residues. As DNA, the CDR3 is TGTGCCAGCAGTAACACAGGGGCGCCAGATACGCAGTATTTT. The encoded protein is CASSNTGAPDTQYF.

This chain links TRBV10-3 with TRBJ2-1, with 7 nucleotides matching TRBD2. V dropped 4 bases and J dropped 5; count of bases not matched to a gene: 8. The germline CDR1 and CDR2 sequences are ENHRY and SYGVKD. The CDR3 covers 15 residues. The CDR3 protein is CAISAAGVLHNEQFF. For the CDR3, the DNA is TGTGCCATCAGTGCCGCGGGAGTGCTACACAATGAGCAGTTCTTC.

This sequence joins TRBV30 and TRBJ1-2; 9 bases are shared with TRBD1. The CDR3 totals 15 residues. V lost 4 bases to trimming and J lost 8 bases; unmatched junction nucleotides: 14. CDR1 and CDR2 from the germline V gene are GTSNPN and SVGIG (reference sequence). The CDR3 is CAWNGDWTGEMGYTF. For the CDR3, the DNA is TGTGCCTGGAACGGAGACTGGACAGGGGAAATGGGCTACACCTTC.

This clone came up once. The gene calls are TRBV7-3 and TRBJ2-3; TRBD2 aligns across 7 bases. The germline V gene encodes CDR1 SGHTA and CDR2 FQGTGA. This CDR3 is 14 amino acids long. V was clipped by 5 bases and J by 8 bases; unmatched bases: 10. CDR3 bases: TGTGCCAGCAGCCCCAGCGGGGACTACCTTACGCAGTATTTT. This sequence encodes CASSPSGDYLTQYF.